Each of the 24 T cell receptor beta chains below was sequenced from the same sample in a study of blood T cell repertoires in COVID-19. TCRdb's copy holds only in-frame clones and misses some; the assay was immunoSEQ multiplex PCR. The table includes roughly 250,000 clones, roughly 84% detected once. Source material: peripheral blood. These TCRs come from a woman aged 35 to 49 with active or convalescent COVID-19.

The chain is built from TRBV9 and TRBJ1-6; D may be TRBD1 (6 bases). The CDR3 loop spans 14 amino acids. V gave up 1 base and J gave up 7 bases, with 9 bases separating them. Germline CDR1 and CDR2: SGDLS and YYNGEE. DNA of the CDR3: TGTGCCAGCAGCGTACAGGGGTCCAATTCACCCCTCCACTTT. This translates into CASSVQGSNSPLHF.

This chain joins TRBV19 and TRBJ2-6; D is possibly TRBD1 (5 bases). CDR3 length: 16 residues. The V end was cut by 4 bases, the J end by 1 base, with 11 bases between. The germline CDR1 and CDR2 sequences are LNHDA and SQIVND (reference sequence). In DNA, the CDR3 is TGTGCCAGTAGTAACCAGGGTTTATCTGGGGCCAACGTCCTGACTTTC. Protein sequence: CASSNQGLSGANVLTF. The full variable domain, its missing parts supplied by reference TRBV19 and TRBJ2-6, is DGGITQSPKYLFRKEGQNVTLSCEQNLNHDAMYWYRQDPGQGLRLIYYSQIVNDFQKGDIAEGYSVSREKKESFPLTVTSAQKNPTAFYLCASSNQGLSGANVLTFGAGSRLTVL.

The chain is built from TRBV18 and TRBJ2-2; maybe TRBD2 (5 bases). Germline V gives CDR1 KGHSH, CDR2 LQKENI. This CDR3 contains 14 residues. V lost 4 bases to trimming and J lost 10 bases, with 16 bases between them. Written as DNA, the CDR3 is TGTGCCAGCTCACGGGCGCCGGAGGTCGAGGAGCTGTTTTTT. Protein: CASSRAPEVEELFF.

The chain couples TRBV3-1 (or the pseudogene TRBV3-2) to TRBJ1-2; D uncertain. V shed 5 bases and J shed 5 bases, with 9 bases lying between them. CDR3 length equals 12 residues. Germline CDR1 LGHDT, CDR2 YNNKEL (reference sequence). CDR3 sequence: CASSNPRYGYTF. The DNA for the CDR3 is TGTGCCAGCAGCAACCCGAGGTATGGCTACACCTTC.

The gene calls are TRBV27 and TRBJ2-1, with 7 positions matching TRBD1. The trim removed 0 bases at V and 2 bases at J, leaving 1 base unmatched. This CDR3 region has 15 residues. Germline V gene lookup returns CDR1 MNHEY and CDR2 SMNVEV (reference sequence). In nucleotides, the CDR3 is TGTGCCAGCAGTTTATCAGGGACAGCCTACAATGAGCAGTTCTTC. It codes for CASSLSGTAYNEQFF.

This CDR3 is CAWSESGIGETQYF. In DNA, the CDR3 is TGTGCCTGGAGTGAGTCAGGGATCGGCGAGACCCAGTACTTC. This chain joins TRBV30 and TRBJ2-5; maybe TRBD1 (5 bases). V dropped 1 base and J dropped 5 bases, with 14 bases sitting between them. The CDR3 has 14 residues. Germline V gene data show CDR1 as GTSNPN and CDR2 as SVGIG (reference sequence).

The chain couples TRBV27 to TRBJ1-1; TRBD1 matches 7 bases. The germline gives CDR1 MNHEY, CDR2 SMNVEV (reference sequence). This CDR3 spans 16 amino acids. V lost 6 bases to trimming and J lost 1 base; unmatched junction nucleotides: 11. The CDR3 nucleotides are TGTGCCAGCAGAAGACGGGACAGCCTGGAGAACACTGAAGCTTTCTTT. This translates into CASRRRDSLENTEAFF.

The genes are TRBV30 and TRBJ1-3, with TRBD1 identical over 8 bases. The CDR3 is made up of 15 amino acids. Germline trimming cut 2 bases from V and 3 bases from J; bases unmatched to any gene: 6. Per germline, CDR1 GTSNPN and CDR2 SVGIG (reference sequence). Written as DNA, the CDR3 is TGTGCCTGGAGTCCCGGACAGGGTGGTGGAAACACCATATATTTT. Translating it yields CAWSPGQGGGNTIYF.

The gene calls are TRBV12-3 or TRBV12-4 and TRBJ1-5, with D perhaps TRBD1 (5 bases). Trimming cost V 4 bases and J 6 bases, with 10 bases left between them. CDR3 length: 13 amino acids. The CDR3 here is CASSSQGFQPQHF. The CDR3, as DNA: TGTGCCAGCAGTTCGCAGGGTTTTCAGCCCCAGCATTTT.

Of note for this clone: Other DNA sequences in this specimen translate into the identical CDR3. This chain uses TRBV9 with TRBJ1-1; no reliable D call. The CDR3 has 13 residues. The V end was cut by 2 bases, the J end by 5 bases, with 10 bases between. Germline loops: CDR1 SGDLS, CDR2 YYNGEE. The CDR3 sequence is CASSVTPGTEAFF. CDR3 nucleotides: TGTGCCAGCAGCGTTACCCCGGGGACTGAAGCTTTCTTT.

V is TRBV12-3 or TRBV12-4 and J is TRBJ1-3, with TRBD1 matching 7 bases. The CDR3 has 13 amino acids. With 8 bases clipped from V and 4 bases from J, the junction kept 5 bases outside the gene matches. In DNA, the CDR3 is TGTGCCAGCGGCTGGACAGGCGGAAACACCATATATTTT. Translation: CASGWTGGNTIYF.

The V call is TRBV15, the J call TRBJ2-1; possible D gene TRBD1, 5 bases. This CDR3 spans 13 amino acids. V lost 5 bases and J lost 9, with 14 bases in between. Germline V gene sequence: CDR1 LNHNV, CDR2 YYDKDF (reference sequence). CDR3 bases: TGTGCCACCAGCCGACGAGCTGACAGTGAGCAGTTCTTC. It encodes CATSRRADSEQFF. Drawing the rest from reference TRBV15 and TRBJ2-1, the complete variable domain is DAMVIQNPRYQVTQFGKPVTLSCSQTLNHNVMYWYQQKSSQAPKLLFHYYDKDFNNEADTPDNFQSRRPNTSFCFLDIRSPGLGDTAMYLCATSRRADSEQFFGPGTRLTVL.

The J gene is TRBJ1-1, the V gene TRBV16, with a possible D match to TRBD1 (6 bases). Germline V gene sequence: CDR1 KGHSY, CDR2 FQNENV. Between the trimmed V and J ends, which lost 2 bases and 0 bases, there was a span of 10 bases. There are 15 residues in the CDR3. CDR3 nucleotides: TGTGCCAGCAGCCAAGTGACAGGTGTGAACACTGAAGCTTTCTTT. Its translation: CASSQVTGVNTEAFF.

This clone was detected only a few times. The CDR3 sequence is CASSLKDRGLVGAFF. For the CDR3, the DNA is TGTGCCAGCAGCTTAAAGGACAGGGGGTTGGTTGGAGCTTTCTTT. The V and J genes are TRBV5-6 and TRBJ1-1, with 10 bases fitting TRBD1. Germline assignment: CDR1 SGHDT and CDR2 YYEEEE. The CDR3 totals 15 residues. V dropped 2 bases and J dropped 10; count of bases not matched to a gene: 11.

V and J are TRBV15 and TRBJ2-2; 7 nucleotides agree with TRBD1. In germline, CDR1 is LNHNV, CDR2 YYDKDF (reference sequence). J was trimmed by 4 bases and V by 5 bases; bases with no gene match: 16. The CDR3 is 18 amino acids. For the CDR3, the DNA is TGTGCCACCAGCGCTCTGATTATGAGGGGGCGCGTCACCGGGGAGCTGTTTTTT. Amino acids: CATSALIMRGRVTGELFF.

The chain couples TRBV6-2 or TRBV6-3 to TRBJ1-2; D gene ambiguous. The V gene lost 2 bases and the J gene lost 2 bases, with 3 bases spanning the gap. The germline CDR1 and CDR2 sequences are MNHEY and SVGEGT. The CDR3 runs 12 residues. CDR3 residues: CASSYTNYGYTF. As DNA, the CDR3 is TGTGCCAGCAGTTACACAAACTATGGCTACACCTTC.

This clone showed up just a few times. V usage is TRBV5-6 and J usage is TRBJ1-3; D is perhaps TRBD1 (5 bases). The CDR3 consists of 15 residues. Deletions cut 4 bases from V and 4 bases from J, with 15 bases between. CDR1 is SGHDT and CDR2 is YYEEEE in the germline V gene. DNA of the CDR3: TGTGCCAGCAGCCCGGCAGGGATCATGGGAAACACCATATATTTT. This translates into CASSPAGIMGNTIYF.

The J gene is TRBJ2-2, the V gene TRBV6-6, with 10 bases identical to TRBD1. J gave up 4 bases and V 4 bases, and 6 bases lay outside the gene matches. Germline V gene sequence: CDR1 MNHNY, CDR2 SVGAGI (reference sequence). The length of the CDR3 is 16 residues. The CDR3 DNA sequence: TGTGCCAGCAGTTCCCGACAGGGGGCGGGCACCGGGGAGCTGTTTTTT. Its protein product is CASSSRQGAGTGELFF.

This clone was counted between two and nine times. The junction and the germline gene differ at one end; a read error may be behind it. The chain joins TRBV18 to TRBJ1-5; D is undetermined. In germline, CDR1 is KGHSH, CDR2 LQKENI. This CDR3 comprises 10 residues. The chain's CDR3 is CASSVSPLRF. The CDR3 bases are TGTGCCAGCTCAGTCTCCCCTTTGCGGTTT.

The V gene is TRBV7-9, the J gene TRBJ1-1; D remains ambiguous. The V gene's germline CDR1 is SEHNR and CDR2 FQNEAQ (reference sequence). Trimming left V 7 bases short and J 1 base short, with 10 bases between. The CDR3 runs to 13 residues. The CDR3 sequence is CASNVAGNTEAFF. The CDR3 DNA is TGTGCCAGCAATGTTGCAGGGAACACTGAAGCTTTCTTT. The whole variable domain, remainder taken from reference TRBV7-9 and TRBJ1-1, is DTGVSQNPRHKITKRGQNVTFRCDPISEHNRLYWYRQTLGQGPEFLTYFQNEAQLEKSRLLSDRFSAERPKGSFSTLEIQRTEQGDSAMYLCASNVAGNTEAFFGQGTRLTVV.

The J gene is TRBJ2-1, the V gene TRBV6-1; D possibly corresponds to TRBD2 (6 bases). CDR1 MNHNS and CDR2 SASEGT come from the germline V gene. The CDR3 sequence is 17 residues long. Trimming took off 2 bases at V and 1 base at J, with 15 bases between the two ends. CDR3 DNA sequence: TGTGCCAGCAGTGAATGGTTTGGGGGGACGTCCTACAATGAGCAGTTCTTC. Residues: CASSEWFGGTSYNEQFF.

J is TRBJ1-1 and V is TRBV5-5; D is unclear. V lost 2 bases and J 3 bases, leaving 14 bases between the germline ends. This CDR3 region has 15 residues. Germline CDR1 reads SGHKS; CDR2 reads YYEKEE (reference sequence). Written as DNA, the CDR3 is TGTGCCAGCAGCTTTAATGGGCTCCCGGACACTGAAGCTTTCTTT. Its protein product is CASSFNGLPDTEAFF.

This sequence joins TRBV19 and TRBJ2-7; D might be TRBD1 (6 bases). Germline-derived CDR1 and CDR2 are LNHDA and SQIVND (reference sequence). The CDR3 length is 11 residues. Trimming shortened V by 9 bases and J by 3 bases, and 9 bases separated the two germline ends. CDR3 sequence (DNA): TGTGCCAGACAGGGTCACTACGAGCAGTACGTC. Its protein is CARQGHYEQYV.

In this sample, this clone turned up many times. The chain uses TRBV14 and TRBJ2-4, with D tentatively TRBD1 (6 bases). The germline V gene encodes CDR1 SGHDN and CDR2 FVKESK. The V end lost 4 bases, the J end lost 2 bases, and 15 bases lay between the germline ends. The CDR3 runs 16 residues. CDR3 region: CASSRAGAGTKNIQYF. Written as DNA, the CDR3 is TGTGCCAGCAGCCGCGCAGGGGCAGGGACCAAAAACATTCAGTACTTC.